One T cell receptor beta chain is described in this entry. Germline lookup yields CDR1 PRHDT and CDR2 FYEKMQ (reference sequence). J gave up 6 bases and V 8 bases, and 11 bases lay outside the gene matches. CDR3 size: 15 residues. Method: immunoSEQ multiplex PCR; TCRdb's copy keeps in-frame clones and lacks some. This table has approximately 260,000 clones, roughly 90% appearing once. The sample belongs to a study of blood T cell repertoires in COVID-19. The TCR sequence derives from a middle-aged woman who had recovered from COVID-19. Material: peripheral blood. J is TRBJ2-7 and V is TRBV13; 12 bases line up with TRBD2. The CDR3, as DNA: TGTGCCAGCCGGACTAGCGGGACCTTTGGGGGCGAGCAGTACTTC. It codes for CASRTSGTFGGEQYF.